This T cell receptor beta chain was found in a study of T cell responses to AZD1222 COVID-19 vaccine. Overall study results and limits: Recipients of AZD1222 seropositive at baseline numbered only five or six. Spike-specific TCRs gained breadth and depth after people received two AZD1222 doses.

Of note for this clone: Its antigen is unknown.

Between the trimmed V and J ends, which lost 0 bases and 4 bases, there was a span of 9 bases. Germline lookup yields CDR1 SGHTA and CDR2 FQGNSA. This CDR3 contains 14 residues. Here immunoSEQ multiplex PCR was the method, and the copy in TCRdb shows in-frame clones only, minus some. The table has 200,000 or so clones, about 93% seen once; the top ten hold around 1%. This sample comprised peripheral blood, obtained on day 0 of MenACWY control vaccination. This sequence was found in an adult in good health. This chain connects TRBV7-2 to TRBJ1-1; a possible D gene is TRBD1 (6 bases). CDR3 sequence: CASSLAGGVTEAFF. The CDR3 DNA reads as TGTGCCAGCAGCTTAGCCGGGGGCGTCACTGAAGCTTTCTTT.